This entry lists 16 T cell receptor beta chains sequenced from one sample in a study of cytomegalovirus exposure and HLA in healthy donors. The PCR made use of 60 Vbeta and 13 Jbeta primers. Produced via immunoSEQ multiplex PCR; TCRdb's table is partial and in-frame only. This table has about 300,000 clones, approximately 90% appearing once. The sample consisted of PBMCs. The source of these receptors is a man aged 35-49 years in good health and CMV-seropositive.

This sequence joins TRBV5-4 and TRBJ2-3, with TRBD1 matching over 8 bases. Unmatched junction bases numbered 4, after V lost 4 bases and J lost 0 bases. Germline V gives CDR1 SGHNT, CDR2 YYREEE (reference sequence). This CDR3 is 15 amino acids long. In DNA, the CDR3 is TGTGCCAGCAGCCCGACAGGGGCTAGCACAGATACGCAGTATTTT. Its translation is CASSPTGASTDTQYF.

V is TRBV4-2 and J is TRBJ2-1, with 11 bases identical to TRBD2. The CDR3 is 15 residues long. Germline trimming cut 3 bases from V and 9 bases from J; bases unmatched to any gene: 7. Germline V gene data show CDR1 as LGHNA and CDR2 as YNFKEQ. CDR3 protein: CASSQDTSGSGEQFF. CDR3 sequence (DNA): TGTGCCAGCAGCCAGGATACTAGCGGGAGTGGTGAGCAGTTCTTC.

This clone was picked up one time. The chain carries TRBV5-1 and TRBJ2-3, with TRBD2 matching 12 bases. This CDR3 spans 18 amino acids. The J segment lost 2 bases and the V segment lost 3 bases, leaving 10 bases of the junction unmatched. Looked up from germline, CDR1 is SGHRS and CDR2 is YFSETQ. CDR3: CASSSPRGTSGPTDTQYF. CDR3 coding DNA: TGCGCCAGCAGCTCCCCAAGAGGGACTAGCGGGCCCACAGATACGCAGTATTTT.

The gene calls are TRBV6-1 and TRBJ2-7, with 7 bases that match TRBD1. The CDR3 has 15 amino acids. With 5 bases clipped from V and 7 bases from J, the junction kept 14 bases outside the gene matches. Germline CDR1 MNHNS, CDR2 SASEGT. In DNA, the CDR3 is TGTGCCAGCAGTCACGACAGGGTCGGGGCGAGGGAGCAGTACTTC. Translated, it gives CASSHDRVGAREQYF.

This chain joins TRBV5-4 and TRBJ2-3; TRBD1 might be the D (6 bases). CDR3 length equals 15 residues. Germline CDR1 reads SGHNT; CDR2 reads YYREEE (reference sequence). V was cut by 4 bases and J by 0 bases, with 12 bases left in between. The CDR3 DNA reads as TGTGCCAGCAGCCAAACCGGACAGAGCACAGATACGCAGTATTTT. Protein: CASSQTGQSTDTQYF.

This chain uses TRBV7-3 with TRBJ2-3, with D possibly matching TRBD1 (6 bases). This CDR3 spans 14 amino acids. V lost 3 bases, J lost 0 bases, and 7 bases lay in between. Germline V lookup: CDR1 SGHTA, CDR2 FQGTGA. CDR3 sequence: CASSFDRSTDTQYF. CDR3 nucleotides: TGTGCCAGCAGCTTTGACAGGAGCACAGATACGCAGTATTTT.

Here the CDR3 reads CASSPWWLAGGWDRGTQYF. The DNA of the CDR3 is TGTGCCAGCAGCCCGTGGTGGCTAGCGGGAGGTTGGGACCGTGGGACCCAGTACTTC. This rearrangement joins TRBV7-9 to TRBJ2-5, with 11 bases lining up with TRBD2. Unmatched junction bases numbered 21, after V lost 5 bases and J lost 7 bases. This CDR3 comprises 19 residues. Germline V gene lookup returns CDR1 SEHNR and CDR2 FQNEAQ (reference sequence).

The chain joins TRBV6-1 to TRBJ1-1, with D perhaps matching TRBD1 (5 bases). The CDR3 has 13 residues. Deletions cut 5 bases from V and 5 bases from J, with 12 bases between. CDR1 and CDR2 (germline): MNHNS, SASEGT. CDR3: CASSSDGGTEAFF. The CDR3, as DNA: TGTGCCAGCAGTTCCGATGGGGGGACTGAAGCTTTCTTT.

The rearrangement uses TRBV11-2 and TRBJ2-7; TRBD1 aligns across 7 bases. The J segment lost 5 bases and the V segment lost 4 bases, leaving 8 bases of the junction unmatched. The CDR3 covers 14 residues. The germline gives CDR1 SGHAT, CDR2 FQNNGV. The chain's CDR3 is CASSSIGRGNEQYF. The CDR3 DNA is TGTGCCAGCAGCTCGATCGGCAGGGGGAACGAGCAGTACTTC.

The chain combines TRBV14 with TRBJ1-1, with D hard to call. Per the germline V gene, CDR1 is SGHDN and CDR2 is FVKESK. The length of the CDR3 is 14 residues. The V end was cut by 0 bases, the J end by 2 bases, with 7 bases between. The CDR3 DNA is TGTGCCAGCAGCCAAGAGACATTTAACACTGAAGCTTTCTTT. Protein sequence: CASSQETFNTEAFF. Complete variable domain (other parts from reference TRBV14 and TRBJ1-1): EAGVTQFPSHSVIEKGQTVTLRCDPISGHDNLYWYRRVMGKEIKFLLHFVKESKQDESGMPNNRFLAERTGGTYSTLKVQPAELEDSGVYFCASSQETFNTEAFFGQGTRLTVV.

Written as DNA, the CDR3 is TGTGCCAGCAGCTTAGACGGGAGGCTTCAAGAGACCCAGTACTTC. Translating it yields CASSLDGRLQETQYF. V is TRBV7-6 and J is TRBJ2-5; 7 bases are shared with TRBD2. The CDR3 loop spans 15 amino acids. CDR1 and CDR2 (germline): SGHVS, FNYEAQ. J gave up 2 bases and V 1 base, and 4 bases lay outside the gene matches.

The chain carries TRBV7-9 and TRBJ2-1; 7 bases agree with TRBD2. CDR1 is SEHNR, CDR2 FQNEAQ, per germline (reference sequence). With 3 bases clipped from V and 0 bases from J, the junction kept 5 bases outside the gene matches. This CDR3 region has 16 residues. The CDR3 region is CASSFHGGSSYNEQFF. In DNA, the CDR3 is TGTGCCAGCAGCTTTCATGGCGGGAGCTCCTACAATGAGCAGTTCTTC. Complete variable domain (other parts from reference TRBV7-9 and TRBJ2-1): DTGVSQNPRHKITKRGQNVTFRCDPISEHNRLYWYRQTLGQGPEFLTYFQNEAQLEKSRLLSDRFSAERPKGSFSTLEIQRTEQGDSAMYLCASSFHGGSSYNEQFFGPGTRLTVL.

V is TRBV19 and J is TRBJ2-7; 8 bases are shared with TRBD1. In germline, CDR1 is LNHDA, CDR2 SQIVND (reference sequence). The CDR3 is 14 amino acids. V shed 5 bases and J 0 bases; nucleotides not matched to a gene: 3. This CDR3 is CASSPGQDSYEQYF. In DNA, the CDR3 is TGTGCCAGTAGTCCGGGACAGGACTCCTACGAGCAGTACTTC.

The rearrangement links TRBV2 to TRBJ2-3; 12 nucleotides match TRBD2. Germline lookup yields CDR1 SNHLY and CDR2 FYNNEI. Unmatched junction bases numbered 6, after V lost 3 bases and J lost 5 bases. CDR3 length: 16 residues. CDR3 sequence: CASSDLAGGPGDTQYF. The CDR3 region has the DNA TGTGCCAGCAGTGATCTAGCGGGAGGGCCGGGAGATACGCAGTATTTT.

The rearrangement links TRBV27 to TRBJ2-3; TRBD2 matches at 9 bases. The CDR3 totals 17 residues. Germline values: CDR1 MNHEY, CDR2 SMNVEV (reference sequence). J lost 2 bases, V lost 3 bases, and 9 bases had no gene match. The DNA for the CDR3 is TGTGCCAGCAGTTTGGTAGCGGGAGCCCTCCTCACAGATACGCAGTATTTT. Protein: CASSLVAGALLTDTQYF.

The chain couples TRBV6-1 to TRBJ1-6, with 8 bases fitting TRBD1. Trimming at V came to 1 base and at J to 7 bases, leaving 0 bases not matched to a gene. In germline, CDR1 is MNHNS, CDR2 SASEGT. This CDR3 is built from 14 residues. CDR3 DNA sequence: TGTGCCAGCAGTGAAGGGACAGGGAATTCACCCCTCCACTTT. Protein: CASSEGTGNSPLHF.